This T cell receptor (beta chain) is drawn from a study of monozygotic twins with inflammatory bowel disease. The CDR3 totals 15 residues. Germline V gene sequence: CDR1 SGHRS, CDR2 YFSETQ. TCRdb reprocessed the 5' RACE reads and stores each CDR3 protein as one record, lacking DNA. Reported are just over 300,000 distinct CDR3 sequences; the ten largest clones contain 5.5% to 6.5%. As to this clonotype: Its specificity is unknown.

Broader study findings: IBD patients share fewer clonotypes with other people than healthy twins do, especially with disease activity.

The chain combines TRBV5-1 with TRBJ2-5; the TCRdb D gene call, TRBD2, has no DNA to confirm it. The clonotype was recovered from a human donor with ulcerative colitis or Crohn's disease, or a healthy co-twin of an affected twin (not recorded which). Sequencing was done on a sample of blood. CDR3 sequence reads: CASSLSGGTQETQYF.